In its sample, the clone carrying this T cell receptor (beta chain) was seen a few times. TCRdb fed the RT-PCR reads into MiXCR, producing one record per CDR3 protein. The table shows 800,000 to 1,000,000 distinct CDR3 sequences, with roughly 18% occurring only once. Germline CDR1 MNHEY, CDR2 SMNVEV (reference sequence). The CDR3 runs 14 residues. J lost 7 bases, V lost 5 bases, and 5 bases had no gene match. This specimen belongs to a study of patients and donors after allogeneic stem cell transplantation. V is TRBV27 and J is TRBJ2-1; 10 bases line up with TRBD2. Sequenced material: blood, either unsorted or a sorted T cell fraction (not recorded which). The sequence was obtained from a human donor who was either an allogeneic HSCT recipient or a stem cell or donor lymphocyte infusion donor (not recorded which). It is not recorded whose cells these are; they may come from a transplant donor. CDR3 in DNA: TGTGCCAGCAGTCCCCCGGGACTAGCGAATGAGCAGTTCTTC. Protein sequence: CASSPPGLANEQFF.